The T cell receptor (beta chain) under discussion was sequenced for a study of blood T cells in healthy people across ages. Points on this clonotype: Its antigen is currently unknown.

Study results and caveats: Unsorted PBMC material precluded a definitive naive versus antigen-experienced comparison.

The CDR3 has 14 residues. The V end lost 4 bases, the J end lost 14 bases, and 21 bases lay between the germline ends. Germline V CDR1 and CDR2: DFQATT, SNEGSKA (reference sequence). A second PCR of roughly 7 to 11 cycles used a sample-barcoded 5' primer and a J-beta primer mix. Sequencing of every sample gave 2.5 million or more CDR3-containing paired-end reads. TCRdb re-derived calls from the 5' RACE reads in MiXCR, one entry per CDR3 protein. The repertoire holds around 990,000 distinct CDR3 sequences, with approximately 25% as singletons. The sample was also linked to a second study, of T cells of mothers and their children. From that paper: The authors detected no persistent microchimeric T cell clones.

The chain combines TRBV20-1 with TRBJ1-6; a weak D match, TRBD1 (5 bases). The clonotype comes from a girl aged 2-10 years in good health. Source material: blood. For the CDR3, the DNA is TGCAGTGCTACCGGTTTGGGACTAGACTTCACCCTCCACTTT. As protein: CSATGLGLDFTLHF.